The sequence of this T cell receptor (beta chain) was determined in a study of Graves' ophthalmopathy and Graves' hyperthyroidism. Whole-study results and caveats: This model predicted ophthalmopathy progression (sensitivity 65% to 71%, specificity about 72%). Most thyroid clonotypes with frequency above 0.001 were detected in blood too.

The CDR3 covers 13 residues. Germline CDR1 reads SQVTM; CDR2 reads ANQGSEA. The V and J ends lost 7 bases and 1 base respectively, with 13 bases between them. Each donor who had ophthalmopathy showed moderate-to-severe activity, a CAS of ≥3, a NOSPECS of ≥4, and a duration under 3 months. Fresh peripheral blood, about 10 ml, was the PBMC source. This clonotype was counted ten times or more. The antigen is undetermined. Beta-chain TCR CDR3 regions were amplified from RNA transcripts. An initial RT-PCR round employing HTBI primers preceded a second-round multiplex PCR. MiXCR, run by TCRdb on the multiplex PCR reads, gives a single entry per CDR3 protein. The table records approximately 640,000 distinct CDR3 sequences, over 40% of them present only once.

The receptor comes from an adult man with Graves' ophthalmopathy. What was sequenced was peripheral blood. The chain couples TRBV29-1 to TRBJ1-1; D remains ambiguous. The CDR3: CSAEQTRNTEAFF. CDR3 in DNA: TGCAGCGCCGAACAGACCAGGAACACTGAAGCTTTCTTT.